Following are 32 T cell receptor beta chains from one sample sequenced in a study of blood T cell repertoires in COVID-19 (dated by TCRdb to the early 2020s). The protocol used for the library was the immunoSEQ multiplex PCR assay. Here the immuneACCESS table is served through TCRdb, limited to in-frame sequences with V and J called. Missing clones are a known gap in these copies; in checked studies unresolved V genes cover under half, and the rest lacks a known reason. Recorded for this sample are about 370,000 clones; roughly nine tenths of them occurred a single time. Together, the top ten hold just over 0.85% of the sample. The specimen was PBMCs or T cells enriched from blood (not recorded which). The receptor source for this set is a woman aged 40 to 55 who had been exposed to COVID-19.

The gene calls are TRBV3-1 (or the pseudogene TRBV3-2) and TRBJ1-3, with D possibly TRBD1 on 6 matching bases. V was pared by 4 bases and J by 1 base, with 14 bases between. Germline values: CDR1 LGHDT, CDR2 YNNKEL (reference sequence). This CDR3 comprises 16 residues. The CDR3 loop is CASSPRGGTSGNTIYF. In nucleotides, the CDR3 is TGTGCCAGCAGCCCCCGCGGGGGGACATCTGGAAACACCATATATTTT.

This chain links TRBV29-1 with TRBJ1-1, with a tentative D call TRBD1 (6 bases). This CDR3 spans 11 amino acids. The V and J ends lost 4 bases and 10 bases respectively, with 13 bases between them. From germline, CDR1 is SQVTM and CDR2 ANQGSEA. CDR3 nucleotides: TGCAGCGTTGCAGGGGAGTGGCGAGCTTTCTTT. Translation: CSVAGEWRAFF.

This rearrangement joins TRBV5-1 to TRBJ1-2, with D possibly being TRBD1 (6 bases). The V gene lost 4 bases and the J gene lost 4 bases, with 23 bases spanning the gap. The CDR3 covers 17 residues. From germline, CDR1 is SGHRS and CDR2 YFSETQ. The CDR3 loop is CASSTNPNAGDPYGYTF. CDR3 sequence (DNA): TGCGCCAGCAGCACAAATCCTAATGCAGGGGATCCCTATGGCTACACCTTC.

This rearrangement joins TRBV14 to TRBJ2-2, with D uncertain. This CDR3 comprises 13 residues. V was pared by 4 bases and J by 4 bases, with 7 bases between. The germline V gene has CDR1 SGHDN and CDR2 FVKESK. The CDR3 loop is CASSRLFTGELFF. CDR3 DNA sequence: TGTGCCAGCAGCCGACTCTTCACCGGGGAGCTGTTTTTT.

This clone has only one observation. V usage is TRBV12-5 and J usage is TRBJ2-7; 7 bases are shared with TRBD1. V dropped 5 bases and J dropped 1; count of bases not matched to a gene: 5. The germline gives CDR1 LGHNT, CDR2 FRNRAP. This CDR3 has 14 amino acids. The CDR3 sequence is CASGPGQESYEQYF. As DNA, the CDR3 is TGTGCTAGTGGTCCCGGACAGGAATCCTACGAGCAGTACTTC.

V usage is TRBV5-4 and J usage is TRBJ1-1; 7 bases are a match to TRBD1. Trimming at V came to 3 bases and at J to 4 bases, leaving 6 bases not matched to a gene. Germline loops: CDR1 SGHNT, CDR2 YYREEE (reference sequence). The CDR3 is made up of 14 amino acids. For the CDR3, the DNA is TGTGCCAGCAGCTCCCGGGACAGCCTCACTGAAGCTTTCTTT. It is translated as CASSSRDSLTEAFF.

Only a few counts were recorded for this clone. The V call is TRBV18, the J call TRBJ1-5; 8 nucleotides match TRBD1. This CDR3 is built from 15 residues. Losses at the gene ends were 3 bases for V and 4 bases for J; bases not matched to a gene: 5. In germline, CDR1 is KGHSH, CDR2 LQKENI. The CDR3 DNA follows: TGTGCCAGCTCACCTACCCGGGACAGGAATCAGCCCCAGCATTTT. This codes for CASSPTRDRNQPQHF.

The gene calls are TRBV6-1 and TRBJ1-2; possibly TRBD1 for D (5 bases). Germline V gives CDR1 MNHNS, CDR2 SASEGT. With 4 bases removed from V and 6 bases from J, the gap between germline ends came to 21 bases. CDR3 size: 16 residues. DNA for the CDR3: TGTGCCAGCAGTGTGGGGCCAGGGTTTGATGACCATGGCTACACCTTC. This translates into CASSVGPGFDDHGYTF.

This chain uses TRBV18 with TRBJ2-1, with 7 bases matching TRBD2. Germline V gives CDR1 KGHSH, CDR2 LQKENI. The CDR3 totals 15 residues. V shed 3 bases and J 6 bases; nucleotides not matched to a gene: 8. For the CDR3, the DNA is TGTGCCAGCTCACCCTCACTAGCGACTATCAATGAGCAGTTCTTC. Amino acid sequence: CASSPSLATINEQFF.

The chain employs TRBV7-2 and TRBJ1-6; 8 positions agree with TRBD1. Germline V gene lookup returns CDR1 SGHTA and CDR2 FQGNSA. The CDR3 contains 14 residues. V lost 5 bases to trimming and J lost 7 bases; unmatched junction nucleotides: 4. CDR3 DNA: TGTGCCAGCAGCACCGGACAGGGAAATTCACCCCTCCACTTT. It encodes CASSTGQGNSPLHF.

The chain has TRBV5-1 and TRBJ2-5; D not certain. The V end was cut by 0 bases, the J end by 2 bases, with 17 bases between. From germline, CDR1 is SGHRS and CDR2 YFSETQ. This CDR3 comprises 17 residues. The CDR3 DNA follows: TGCGCCAGCAGCTTGGGCTATCGGGTTGGCGAGCAAGAGACCCAGTACTTC. Its translation: CASSLGYRVGEQETQYF. The full variable domain, its missing parts supplied by reference TRBV5-1 and TRBJ2-5, is KAGVTQTPRYLIKTRGQQVTLSCSPISGHRSVSWYQQTPGQGLQFLFEYFSETQRNKGNFPGRFSGRQFSNSRSEMNVSTLELGDSALYLCASSLGYRVGEQETQYFGPGTRLLVL.

The chain links TRBV5-4 to TRBJ2-1; 9 nucleotides align to TRBD2. Germline V gene lookup returns CDR1 SGHNT and CDR2 YYREEE (reference sequence). This CDR3 has 16 amino acids. Trimming cost V 0 bases and J 9 bases; bases outside gene matches: 10. The CDR3: CASSLDFRAAGGEQFF. DNA for the CDR3: TGTGCCAGCAGCTTGGATTTTCGGGCAGCGGGAGGTGAGCAGTTCTTC.

This rearrangement joins TRBV7-2 to TRBJ1-6; 9 nucleotides agree with TRBD1. In germline, CDR1 is SGHTA, CDR2 FQGNSA. The CDR3 spans 16 residues. V lost 5 bases, J lost 5 bases, and 7 bases stayed unmatched. The CDR3 region is CASSPRGTGNNSPLHF. CDR3 nucleotides: TGTGCCAGCAGCCCACGGGGGACAGGGAATAATTCACCCCTCCACTTT.

The chain couples TRBV21-1 to TRBJ1-5; TRBD1, the D gene given by the table, was not confirmed from the DNA. TRBV21-1 is a recognized pseudogene. The CDR3 consists of 15 residues. The CDR3 DNA follows: TGTGCCAGCAAGGTAAAGGTACAGGGCGATCAGCCCCAGCATTTT. Translating it yields CASKVKVQGDQPQHF.

This chain joins TRBV5-5 and TRBJ1-6; D gene uncertain. Germline V lookup: CDR1 SGHKS, CDR2 YYEKEE (reference sequence). The CDR3 sequence is 15 residues long. V was pared by 2 bases and J by 9 bases, with 15 bases between. CDR3 nucleotides: TGTGCCAGCAGCTTTTTGTCCCACCACTTTTCACCCCTCCACTTT. It encodes CASSFLSHHFSPLHF.

The chain recombines TRBV27 with TRBJ1-5, with D uncertain. The CDR3 has 14 amino acids. Trimming cost V 2 bases and J 3 bases, with 8 bases left between them. The germline gives CDR1 MNHEY, CDR2 SMNVEV (reference sequence). The CDR3 loop is CASSLNGPNQPQHF. The CDR3 nucleotides read TGTGCCAGCAGTTTAAACGGTCCCAATCAGCCCCAGCATTTT.

The chain links TRBV7-2 to TRBJ1-1; 12 nucleotides align to TRBD1. The germline CDR1 and CDR2 sequences are SGHTA and FQGNSA. J was trimmed by 10 bases and V by 5 bases; bases with no gene match: 14. The CDR3 length is 16 residues. The CDR3 nucleotides are TGTGCCAGCAGCCCCTCCGGGACAGGGGGCGGTAGGCGAGCTTTCTTT. Translated, it gives CASSPSGTGGGRRAFF.

The chain carries TRBV4-3 and TRBJ2-3, with 7 bases lining up with TRBD2. The CDR3 extends over 15 amino acids. Per the germline V gene, CDR1 is LGHNA and CDR2 is YSLEER. Unmatched junction bases numbered 8, after V lost 4 bases and J lost 4 bases. Here the CDR3 DNA reads TGCGCCAGCAGCCGTTTAGCGGGTGAGGCAGATACGCAGTATTTT. The encoded protein is CASSRLAGEADTQYF.

Only a few counts were recorded for this clone. The chain links TRBV12-3 or TRBV12-4 to TRBJ1-4; D not certain. The CDR3 extends over 12 amino acids. V dropped 6 bases and J dropped 4 bases, with 6 bases sitting between them. The CDR3 sequence: CASSNSNEKLFF. Written as DNA, the CDR3 is TGTGCCAGCAGCAACAGTAATGAAAAACTGTTTTTT.

The chain is built from TRBV7-2 and TRBJ1-2, with D perhaps TRBD1 (6 bases). The CDR3 length is 14 residues. Trimming removed 2 bases at V and 0 bases at J, with 7 bases between. Germline CDR1 SGHTA, CDR2 FQGNSA. Here the CDR3 DNA reads TGTGCCAGCAGCTTAAGGGACACTAACTATGGCTACACCTTC. Translated: CASSLRDTNYGYTF.

The chain employs TRBV11-2 and TRBJ1-6, with D uncertain. Germline CDR1 SGHAT, CDR2 FQNNGV. V was cut by 2 bases and J by 6 bases, with 11 bases left in between. This CDR3 has 15 amino acids. The CDR3 nucleotides are TGTGCCAGCAGCTTAATCAGGATGAGTAATTCACCCCTCCACTTT. It codes for CASSLIRMSNSPLHF. Complete variable domain (other parts from reference TRBV11-2 and TRBJ1-6): EAGVAQSPRYKIIEKRQSVAFWCNPISGHATLYWYQQILGQGPKLLIQFQNNGVVDDSQLPKDRFSAERLKGVDSTLKIQPAKLEDSAVYLCASSLIRMSNSPLHFGNGTRLTVT.

The V and J genes are TRBV21-1 and TRBJ1-1. TRBV21-1 is a pseudogene segment. The CDR3 runs 16 residues. CDR3 in DNA: TGTGCCAGCAGCAAACCGCCGAAGCTAACGAACACTGAAGCTTTCTTT. Its protein is CASSKPPKLTNTEAFF.

The chain combines TRBV11-2 with TRBJ2-2; a possible D gene is TRBD2 (6 bases). The V gene lost 7 bases and the J gene lost 5 bases, with 14 bases spanning the gap. The CDR3 is made up of 14 amino acids. The V gene's germline CDR1 is SGHAT and CDR2 FQNNGV. For the CDR3, the DNA is TGTGCCAGCATAAGGACCCGGGGGACCGGGGAGCTGTTTTTT. As protein: CASIRTRGTGELFF.

The J gene is TRBJ2-1, the V gene TRBV23-1, with 7 bases that match TRBD1. TRBV23-1 qualifies as an ORF whose function is uncertain. Trimming at V came to 1 base and at J to 6 bases, leaving 9 bases not matched to a gene. The CDR3 covers 16 residues. The CDR3 region has the DNA TGCGCCAGCAGTCAATGGCTGACAGGGCTACTCAATGAGCAGTTCTTC. Its translation: CASSQWLTGLLNEQFF.

This sequence joins TRBV5-5 and TRBJ1-6; D gene uncertain. The CDR3 extends over 17 amino acids. V was pared by 3 bases and J by 9 bases, with 22 bases between. CDR1 is SGHKS, CDR2 YYEKEE, per germline (reference sequence). CDR3 sequence reads: CASSSPRVREGISPLHF. The CDR3, as DNA: TGTGCCAGCAGCTCTCCTCGGGTGAGGGAGGGAATTTCACCCCTCCACTTT.

This sequence joins TRBV27 and TRBJ1-2; 8 bases match TRBD1. The germline V gene has CDR1 MNHEY and CDR2 SMNVEV (reference sequence). The junction had 13 bases not matched to a gene; V was cut back by 3 bases and J by 7 bases. This CDR3 has 16 amino acids. The CDR3 DNA sequence: TGTGCCAGCAGTTTCACTCCCGCGTCGGACAGGGCTGGCTACACCTTC. Translating it yields CASSFTPASDRAGYTF.

The V gene is TRBV19, the J gene TRBJ1-1, with D possibly TRBD1 on 5 matching bases. This CDR3 has 15 amino acids. Deletions cut 6 bases from V and 1 base from J, with 15 bases between. The germline CDR1 and CDR2 sequences are LNHDA and SQIVND (reference sequence). CDR3 in amino acids: CASSHRPDRNTEAFF. The CDR3, as DNA: TGTGCCAGTAGCCATAGGCCCGACAGGAACACTGAAGCTTTCTTT.

The J gene is TRBJ1-1, the V gene TRBV25-1; D possibly corresponds to TRBD1 (6 bases). CDR3 length: 13 amino acids. V lost 4 bases and J lost 2, with 8 bases in between. Germline V gives CDR1 MGHDK, CDR2 SYGVNS. In nucleotides, the CDR3 is TGTGCCAGCAGTGCGGGACATAACACTGAAGCTTTCTTT. Translating gives CASSAGHNTEAFF. Supplemented by reference TRBV25-1 and TRBJ1-1, the full variable domain reads EADIYQTPRYLVIGTGKKITLECSQTMGHDKMYWYQQDPGMELHLIHYSYGVNSTEKGDLSSESTVSRIRTEHFPLTLESARPSHTSQYLCASSAGHNTEAFFGQGTRLTVV.

This chain joins TRBV7-3 and TRBJ2-2; D is perhaps TRBD1 (5 bases). Germline V gives CDR1 SGHTA, CDR2 FQGTGA. CDR3 length: 15 amino acids. V lost 0 bases and J 4 bases, leaving 9 bases between the germline ends. The CDR3: CASSLTGRGTGELFF. CDR3 DNA: TGTGCCAGCAGCTTAACGGGGCGTGGCACCGGGGAGCTGTTTTTT. The full variable domain, its missing parts supplied by reference TRBV7-3 and TRBJ2-2, is GAGVSQTPSNKVTEKGKYVELRCDPISGHTALYWYRQSLGQGPEFLIYFQGTGAADDSGLPNDRFFAVRPEGSVSTLKIQRTERGDSAVYLCASSLTGRGTGELFFGEGSRLTVL.

Turning to this clone: Other DNA sequences of this sample code for an identical CDR3. The V call is TRBV19, the J call TRBJ1-4; perhaps TRBD1 as D (6 bases). Trimming pared 1 base from V and 5 bases from J, leaving 8 bases between. The CDR3 sequence is 14 residues long. CDR1 is LNHDA and CDR2 is SQIVND in the germline V gene (reference sequence). CDR3 amino acids: CASSIGTGNEKLFF. The CDR3 DNA reads TGTGCCAGTAGTATAGGTACAGGGAATGAAAAACTGTTTTTT.

The chain couples TRBV29-1 to TRBJ1-1, with D perhaps matching TRBD1 (5 bases). Per germline, CDR1 SQVTM and CDR2 ANQGSEA. This CDR3 has 13 amino acids. V dropped 7 bases and J dropped 0 bases, with 12 bases sitting between them. CDR3 in amino acids: CSGRQFMNTEAFF. The CDR3 coding sequence is TGCAGCGGGCGACAGTTTATGAACACTGAAGCTTTCTTT.

V usage is TRBV18 and J usage is TRBJ1-5; D gene ambiguous. Trimming left V 2 bases short and J 4 bases short, with 9 bases between. Germline V gene lookup returns CDR1 KGHSH and CDR2 LQKENI. This CDR3 comprises 14 residues. CDR3 region: CASSPSSGNQPQHF. In DNA form, the CDR3 reads TGTGCCAGCTCACCATCCTCGGGAAATCAGCCCCAGCATTTT.